This T cell receptor (beta chain) was captured by sequencing in a study of T-cell memory formation after mild COVID-19. CDR3 length: 15 amino acids. Germline CDR1 and CDR2: SGHRS and YFSETQ. V lost 5 bases and J lost 3; bases outside the gene matches: 7. There are a few counts of this clonotype. TCRdb reprocessed the 5' RACE reads with MiXCR, giving one entry per CDR3 protein. The sample holds roughly 130,000 distinct CDR3 sequences, about 16% seen once. This chain joins TRBV5-1 and TRBJ2-5; 10 bases line up with TRBD2. Source material: PBMCs or a T cell subset sorted from them (not recorded which). This clonotype originated in an adult woman who had mild COVID-19 (a few samples of this study predate the infection). Cell type and time point are not known. CDR3 amino acids: CASSQAGGPEETQYF. DNA for the CDR3: TGCGCCAGCAGTCAAGCGGGAGGGCCGGAAGAGACCCAGTACTTC.